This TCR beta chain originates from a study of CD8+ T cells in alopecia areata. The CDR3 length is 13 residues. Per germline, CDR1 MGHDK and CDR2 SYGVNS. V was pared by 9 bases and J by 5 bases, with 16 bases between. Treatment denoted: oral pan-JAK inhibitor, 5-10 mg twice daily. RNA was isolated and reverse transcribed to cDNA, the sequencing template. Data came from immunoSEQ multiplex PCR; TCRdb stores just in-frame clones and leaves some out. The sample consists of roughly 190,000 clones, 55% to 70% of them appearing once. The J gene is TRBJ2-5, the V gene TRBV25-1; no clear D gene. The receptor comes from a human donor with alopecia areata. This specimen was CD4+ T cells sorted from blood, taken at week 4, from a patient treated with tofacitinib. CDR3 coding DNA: TGTGCCAGAGTGTCGCGATGGTTGGAGACCCAGTACTTC. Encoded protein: CARVSRWLETQYF.